Sequencing of this T cell receptor (beta chain) was carried out in a study of blood T cell repertoires in COVID-19. Here immunoSEQ multiplex PCR was the method, and the copy in TCRdb shows in-frame clones only, minus some. The repertoire has under 200,000 clones, roughly 82% of them found once; the top ten carry roughly 5.9%. This CDR3 is 18 amino acids long. Germline trimming cut 5 bases from V and 0 bases from J; bases unmatched to any gene: 13. Germline V gene data show CDR1 as SEHNR and CDR2 as FQNEAQ (reference sequence). The receptor was isolated from a man in his forties or fifties with acute COVID-19. The chain is built from TRBV7-9 and TRBJ1-5; 7 nucleotides agree with TRBD1. The sequencing input was PBMCs or T cells enriched from blood (not recorded which). The CDR3 here is CASSPDRVPAYSNQPQHF. The DNA for the CDR3 is TGTGCCAGCAGCCCAGACAGGGTCCCCGCCTATAGCAATCAGCCCCAGCATTTT. Combining the CDR3 with reference TRBV7-9 and TRBJ1-5 gives the whole variable domain DTGVSQNPRHKITKRGQNVTFRCDPISEHNRLYWYRQTLGQGPEFLTYFQNEAQLEKSRLLSDRFSAERPKGSFSTLEIQRTEQGDSAMYLCASSPDRVPAYSNQPQHFGDGTRLSIL.